The 20 T cell receptor beta chains below come from one sample, sequenced in a study of vaccination effects on CD4 cells after COVID-19. Their specific antigens are unknown. Data came from immunoSEQ multiplex PCR; TCRdb stores just in-frame clones and leaves some out. Of around 11,000 clones in the sample, roughly 70% were seen once. Antigen-specific CD4+ T cells were first expanded with viral peptide pools by the ViraFEST assay and only then sequenced. Culture proceeded for roughly ten days, and CD4+ T cells were then isolated. This sample comprised CD4+ T cells from PBMCs cultured with HCoV-229E spike peptides, obtained before COVID-19 vaccination. All receptors derive from a human donor who received a COVID-19 vaccine.

The CDR3 spells CASSQDGRRSSYNEQFF. The CDR3 DNA reads TGTGCCAGCAGCCAAGATGGGCGTAGGAGCTCCTACAATGAGCAGTTCTTC. This chain joins TRBV14 and TRBJ2-1; D remains ambiguous. Trimming cost V 0 bases and J 0 bases, with 12 bases left between them. CDR3 length equals 17 residues. CDR1 and CDR2 (germline): SGHDN, FVKESK.

The gene calls are TRBV3-1 (or the pseudogene TRBV3-2) and TRBJ1-2; a possible D gene is TRBD1 (5 bases). Germline V gene sequence: CDR1 LGHDT, CDR2 YNNKEL (reference sequence). The ends were cut back, 1 base at V and 4 bases at J, with 7 bases in the middle. The CDR3 has 13 residues. CDR3 residues: CASSQGGGYGYTF. In nucleotides, the CDR3 is TGTGCCAGCAGCCAAGGGGGCGGCTATGGCTACACCTTC.

This rearrangement joins TRBV9 to TRBJ1-4; D perhaps matches TRBD1 (6 bases). Germline assignment: CDR1 SGDLS and CDR2 YYNGEE. The V end was cut by 4 bases, the J end by 2 bases, with 18 bases between. The CDR3 runs to 17 residues. The CDR3 DNA is TGTGCCAGCAGCCCCAATTGGGCCCAGGGGACTAATGAAAAACTGTTTTTT. As protein: CASSPNWAQGTNEKLFF.

This clone showed up just a few times. The J gene is TRBJ2-2, the V gene TRBV18; 12 bases match TRBD2. V was pared by 2 bases and J by 4 bases, with 2 bases of the junction left unmatched. The CDR3 covers 16 residues. The germline gives CDR1 KGHSH, CDR2 LQKENI. The CDR3 region is CASSPTLAGGTGELFF. The CDR3 bases are TGTGCCAGCTCACCAACACTAGCGGGAGGCACCGGGGAGCTGTTTTTT.

V usage is TRBV4-1 and J usage is TRBJ2-7; 7 nucleotides line up with TRBD2. Per the germline V gene, CDR1 is MGHRA and CDR2 is YSYEKL. The CDR3 is 13 amino acids. V gave up 1 base and J gave up 7 bases; unmatched junction bases: 4. The DNA for the CDR3 is TGCGCCAGCAGCCAAGTTGCGGGGGAAGAGCAGTACTTC. This translates into CASSQVAGEEQYF.

This CDR3 is CASSAMGVSSGNTIYF. The CDR3 DNA reads TGCGCCAGCAGTGCGATGGGTGTGAGCTCTGGAAACACCATATATTTT. The V call is TRBV5-1, the J call TRBJ1-3; D not resolved. Trimming cost V 5 bases and J 0 bases, with 15 bases left between them. The CDR3 is 16 residues long. Germline V CDR1 and CDR2: SGHRS, YFSETQ.

This clone was seen more than once but under ten times. The chain recombines TRBV2 with TRBJ1-1; TRBD1 is a possible D gene (6 bases). The germline CDR1 and CDR2 sequences are SNHLY and FYNNEI. V was cut by 6 bases and J by 1 base, with 15 bases left in between. The CDR3 runs to 15 residues. The CDR3 DNA follows: TGTGCCAGCAGAGCGGGGGCCAGAGAGAACACTGAAGCTTTCTTT. This gives the protein CASRAGARENTEAFF. Full variable domain (remainder filled in from reference TRBV2 and TRBJ1-1): EPEVTQTPSHQVTQMGQEVILRCVPISNHLYFYWYRQILGQKVEFLVSFYNNEISEKSEIFDDQFSVERPDGSNFTLKIRSTKLEDSAMYFCASRAGARENTEAFFGQGTRLTVV.

The chain couples TRBV6-5 to TRBJ2-2; D call uncertain. The germline V gene has CDR1 MNHEY and CDR2 SVGAGI. The CDR3 has 13 residues. The V end lost 6 bases, the J end lost 4 bases, and 9 bases lay between the germline ends. CDR3 sequence reads: CASRNLITGELFF. CDR3 DNA: TGTGCCAGCAGGAACCTTATCACCGGGGAGCTGTTTTTT.

The J gene is TRBJ2-7, the V gene TRBV7-9, with D perhaps matching TRBD1 (6 bases). V was clipped by 7 bases and J by 8 bases, with 12 bases between them. This CDR3 has 11 amino acids. The germline CDR1 and CDR2 sequences are SEHNR and FQNEAQ (reference sequence). The CDR3 is CASTTGIKQYF. CDR3 DNA: TGTGCCAGCACCACAGGGATCAAGCAGTACTTC.

The DNA for the CDR3 is TGTGCCAGCAGCTTGGAGATTAGCGGGAGACGGCGCACAGATACGCAGTATTTT. Translating it yields CASSLEISGRRRTDTQYF. The V gene is TRBV5-4, the J gene TRBJ2-3; 9 bases match TRBD2. V gave up 0 bases and J gave up 1 base; unmatched junction bases: 9. Germline V gene data show CDR1 as SGHNT and CDR2 as YYREEE (reference sequence). This CDR3 comprises 18 residues. The whole variable domain, remainder taken from reference TRBV5-4 and TRBJ2-3, is ETGVTQSPTHLIKTRGQQVTLRCSSQSGHNTVSWYQQALGQGPQFIFQYYREEENGRGNFPPRFSGLQFPNYSSELNVNALELDDSALYLCASSLEISGRRRTDTQYFGPGTRLTVL.

The chain has TRBV19 and TRBJ1-1; 11 bases are shared with TRBD1. V gave up 4 bases and J gave up 6 bases; unmatched junction bases: 4. Germline CDR1 and CDR2: LNHDA and SQIVND (reference sequence). This CDR3 is built from 14 residues. The CDR3 DNA reads as TGTGCCAGTAGTAGAGGACAGGGGGCCCCTGAAGCTTTCTTT. It encodes CASSRGQGAPEAFF.

This clone was picked up a small number of times. The rearrangement links TRBV7-9 to TRBJ1-1; D is ambiguous. This CDR3 is 13 amino acids long. V gave up 3 bases and J gave up 0 bases, with 5 bases separating them. Germline lookup yields CDR1 SEHNR and CDR2 FQNEAQ (reference sequence). CDR3 sequence: CASSFQMNTEAFF. CDR3 DNA sequence: TGTGCCAGCAGCTTTCAGATGAACACTGAAGCTTTCTTT.

The chain links TRBV3-1 (or the pseudogene TRBV3-2) to TRBJ1-1; D is unclear. Germline lookup yields CDR1 LGHDT and CDR2 YNNKEL (reference sequence). With 7 bases removed from V and 3 bases from J, the gap between germline ends came to 18 bases. The CDR3 contains 15 residues. The CDR3 nucleotides are TGTGCCAGCACGCCGGTTGCACAGAGCTACACTGAAGCTTTCTTT. Its protein product is CASTPVAQSYTEAFF.

This rearrangement joins TRBV18 to TRBJ2-1; 15 bases map to TRBD2. This CDR3 has 19 residues. CDR1 and CDR2 from the germline V gene are KGHSH and LQKENI. The V segment lost 0 bases and the J segment 10 bases; nucleotides outside the gene matches: 13. In nucleotides, the CDR3 is TGTGCCAGCTCACCACCATCCGGGACTAGCGGGGGGTTGAAAGGCGAGCAGTTCTTC. It encodes CASSPPSGTSGGLKGEQFF.

The CDR3 reads CASSLTGGTEAFF. For the CDR3, the DNA is TGCGCCAGCAGCTTGACAGGGGGCACTGAAGCTTTCTTT. This rearrangement joins TRBV5-1 to TRBJ1-1; 8 nucleotides line up with TRBD1. Germline CDR1 SGHRS, CDR2 YFSETQ. Trimming took 1 base from V and 4 from J; bases not matched to a gene: 0. This CDR3 comprises 13 residues.

The chain has TRBV2 and TRBJ1-1, with a tentative D call TRBD1 (6 bases). Germline-derived CDR1 and CDR2 are SNHLY and FYNNEI. The CDR3 sequence is 17 residues long. V lost 6 bases and J lost 1, with 21 bases in between. For the CDR3, the DNA is TGTGCCAGCAGGCCCGGGGGTCGGGGAGGGGGGAACACTGAAGCTTTCTTT. Translation: CASRPGGRGGGNTEAFF. Together with reference TRBV2 and TRBJ1-1, the CDR3 gives the full variable domain: EPEVTQTPSHQVTQMGQEVILRCVPISNHLYFYWYRQILGQKVEFLVSFYNNEISEKSEIFDDQFSVERPDGSNFTLKIRSTKLEDSAMYFCASRPGGRGGGNTEAFFGQGTRLTVV.

The V gene is TRBV5-6, the J gene TRBJ2-1, with a weak D call TRBD2 (5 bases). Germline V gives CDR1 SGHDT, CDR2 YYEEEE. The CDR3 loop spans 16 amino acids. V lost 0 bases to trimming and J lost 0 bases, with 10 bases between them. CDR3 sequence reads: CASSLGRKSSYNEQFF. For the CDR3, the DNA is TGTGCCAGCAGCTTGGGGAGGAAAAGCTCCTACAATGAGCAGTTCTTC.

The rearrangement links TRBV6-2 or TRBV6-3 to TRBJ2-5; TRBD2 matches at 7 bases. V dropped 6 bases and J dropped 5; count of bases not matched to a gene: 12. This CDR3 is built from 15 residues. Looked up from germline, CDR1 is MNHEY and CDR2 is SVGEGT. The CDR3 nucleotides are TGTGCCAGCAGCACCCGGGGGAGGGTGCGGGAGACCCAGTACTTC. Its protein is CASSTRGRVRETQYF.

This clone was observed once. The chain couples TRBV5-1 to TRBJ1-2, with D tentatively TRBD1 (5 bases). This CDR3 is built from 13 residues. Per germline, CDR1 SGHRS and CDR2 YFSETQ. Trimming stripped 0 bases from V and 9 bases from J, with 12 bases between. The CDR3 coding sequence is TGCGCCAGCAGCTTGGCCGGGGACGCAAGCTACACCTTC. As protein: CASSLAGDASYTF.

There are a few counts of this clone. The J gene is TRBJ1-6, the V gene TRBV5-1; 7 bases are shared with TRBD1. Germline V gene sequence: CDR1 SGHRS, CDR2 YFSETQ. The CDR3 runs 17 residues. The V and J ends lost 0 bases and 6 bases, in that order; junction bases with no gene match: 9. CDR3 protein: CASSLVGEGAPNSPLHF. Written as DNA, the CDR3 is TGCGCCAGCAGCTTGGTCGGTGAGGGGGCGCCTAATTCACCCCTCCACTTT.